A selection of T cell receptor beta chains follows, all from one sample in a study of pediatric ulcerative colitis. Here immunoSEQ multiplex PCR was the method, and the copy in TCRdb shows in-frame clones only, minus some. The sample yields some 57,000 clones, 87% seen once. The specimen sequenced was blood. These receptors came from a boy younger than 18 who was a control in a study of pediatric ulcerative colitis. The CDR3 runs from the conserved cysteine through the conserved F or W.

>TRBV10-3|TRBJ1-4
CATGTGVRANEKLFF
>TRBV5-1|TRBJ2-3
CASSRGPGKGDTQYF
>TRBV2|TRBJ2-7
CASSVEGRSFEQYF
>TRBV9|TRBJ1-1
CASSVGRGREAFF
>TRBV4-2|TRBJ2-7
CASSQSLSDRGYEQYF
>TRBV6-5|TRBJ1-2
CASSYFAGYYGYTF
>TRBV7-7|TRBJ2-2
CASTPGGHTGELFF
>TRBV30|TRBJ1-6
CAWSRHRDGNSPLHF
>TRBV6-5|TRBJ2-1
CASSNQGLGNNEQFF
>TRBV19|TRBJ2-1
CASSSGPYNEQFF
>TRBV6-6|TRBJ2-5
CASRQVSGETQYF
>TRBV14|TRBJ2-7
CASSQDWTEKLTYISYEQYF
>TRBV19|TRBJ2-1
CASRGATPNEQFF
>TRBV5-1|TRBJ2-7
CASKRSGQGADEQYF
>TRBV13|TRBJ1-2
CASSLEGQARYGYTF
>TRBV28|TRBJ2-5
CASSSSRREIETQYF
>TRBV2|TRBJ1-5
CASSPRDSNQPQHF
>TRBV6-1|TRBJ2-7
CASSEFPAEQYF
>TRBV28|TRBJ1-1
CASSLWGTVRTSEAFF
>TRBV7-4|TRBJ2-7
CASSVGLAGVNEQYF
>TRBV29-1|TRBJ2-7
CSVVVWNYEQYF
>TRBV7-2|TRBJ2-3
CASSLLRETDTQYF
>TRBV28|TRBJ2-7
CASSRTGTGDYEQYF
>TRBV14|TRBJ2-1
CASSGMTGYNEQFF
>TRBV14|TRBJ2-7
CASSLSRDNRYEQYF
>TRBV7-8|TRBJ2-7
CASSLARGSFYEQYF
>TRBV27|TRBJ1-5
CASSLSHLYGNQPQHF
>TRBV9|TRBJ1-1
CASSGPDRGGGEAFF
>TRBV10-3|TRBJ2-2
CAISAGQGSTGELFF
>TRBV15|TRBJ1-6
CATSRAAENSPLHF
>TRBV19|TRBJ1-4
CASRGWEGEKLFF
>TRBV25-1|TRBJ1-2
CASSEFSSSSDGYTF
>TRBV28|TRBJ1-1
CASSLALENTEAFF
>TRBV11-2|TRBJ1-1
CASSFLRGRSGTEAFF
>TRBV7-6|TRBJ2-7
CASSFGTAMTYEQYF
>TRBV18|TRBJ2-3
CASSPTGGVTDTQYF
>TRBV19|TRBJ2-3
CASKDRYSTDTQYF
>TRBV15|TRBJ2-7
CATSRDRGIIYEQYF
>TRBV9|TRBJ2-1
CASGTDNEQFF
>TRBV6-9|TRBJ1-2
CASSGLGASNYGYTF
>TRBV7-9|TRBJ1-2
CASTRHRDPGNYGYTF
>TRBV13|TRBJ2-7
CASSLGVRVAGPLFNEQYF
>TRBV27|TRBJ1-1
CASSLSGAFYTEAFF
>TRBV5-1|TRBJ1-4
CASSWTGTGPGEKLFF
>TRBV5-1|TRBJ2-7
CASSVTRDYEQYF
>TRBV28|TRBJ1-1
CASSPGQRNTEAFF
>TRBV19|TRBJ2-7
CASSQEGTSGTYEQYF
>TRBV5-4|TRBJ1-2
CASSFSGGNYGYTF
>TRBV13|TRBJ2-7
CASRGGGPSYEQYF
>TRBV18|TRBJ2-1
CASSPGSGAHEQFF
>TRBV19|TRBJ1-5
CASSSAGARNQPQHF
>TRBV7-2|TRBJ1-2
CASSLVGQGISGYTF
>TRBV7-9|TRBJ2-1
CASGAGFSNEQFF
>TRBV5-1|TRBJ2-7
CASSLGQLYEQYF